Here is one T cell receptor beta chain with its context. The antigen is not known. Within the sample, other DNA sequences also encode this same CDR3. Original handling: ImmunoSEQ output held junction-only sequences without quality scores, so filtering differed. Using immunoSEQ multiplex PCR, the repertoire was profiled, and TCRdb retains in-frame clones only, with some absent. V, J and clone size are taken as reported in that table, and D and trimming were inferred from the DNA itself. Of about 2.3 million clones listed, roughly 93% are singletons. This entry belongs to a study of shared clonotypes between healthy human individuals. Germline CDR1 reads SGHTA; CDR2 reads FQGNSA. V gave up 3 bases and J gave up 6 bases; unmatched junction bases: 4. This CDR3 is 15 amino acids long. Findings and limits, study-wide: Generation of non-shared clonotypes was less probable than generation of clonotypes shared by all four donors.

This sequence originates from a man aged 18 to 29 in good health. Some clones in this sample may be carry-over from other donors' samples. This chain uses TRBV7-2 with TRBJ2-7, with 14 nucleotides matching TRBD2. The sequenced sample consisted of naive CD4+ T cells from PBMCs. Subset specified: CD45RA+ positively selected. CDR3 residues: CASSLGLAGVSEQYF. CDR3 DNA: TGTGCCAGCAGCTTGGGACTAGCGGGAGTCAGCGAGCAGTACTTC.